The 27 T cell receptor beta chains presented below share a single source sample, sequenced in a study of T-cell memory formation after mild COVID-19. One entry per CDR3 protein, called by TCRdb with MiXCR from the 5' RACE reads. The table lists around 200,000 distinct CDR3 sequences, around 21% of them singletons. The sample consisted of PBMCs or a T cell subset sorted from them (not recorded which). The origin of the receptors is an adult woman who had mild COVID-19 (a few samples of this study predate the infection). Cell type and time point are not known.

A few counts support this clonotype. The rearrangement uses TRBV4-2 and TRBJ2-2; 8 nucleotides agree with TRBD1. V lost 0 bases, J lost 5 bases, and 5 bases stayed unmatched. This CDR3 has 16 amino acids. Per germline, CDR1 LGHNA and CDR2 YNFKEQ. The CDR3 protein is CASSQEGQGGTGELFF. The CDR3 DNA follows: TGTGCCAGCAGCCAAGAAGGACAGGGTGGAACCGGGGAGCTGTTTTTT.

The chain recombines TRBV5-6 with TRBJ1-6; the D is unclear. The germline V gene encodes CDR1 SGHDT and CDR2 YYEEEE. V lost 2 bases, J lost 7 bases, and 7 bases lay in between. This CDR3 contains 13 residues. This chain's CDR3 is CASSFNQNSPLHF. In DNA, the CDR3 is TGTGCCAGCAGCTTTAATCAGAATTCACCCCTCCACTTT.

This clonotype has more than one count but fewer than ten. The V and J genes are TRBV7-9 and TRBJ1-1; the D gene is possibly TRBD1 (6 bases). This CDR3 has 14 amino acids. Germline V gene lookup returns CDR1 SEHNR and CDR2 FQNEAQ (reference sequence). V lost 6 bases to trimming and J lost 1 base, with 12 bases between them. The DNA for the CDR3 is TGTGCCAGCAGACCCAGGGGTTGGAACACTGAAGCTTTCTTT. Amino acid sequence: CASRPRGWNTEAFF.

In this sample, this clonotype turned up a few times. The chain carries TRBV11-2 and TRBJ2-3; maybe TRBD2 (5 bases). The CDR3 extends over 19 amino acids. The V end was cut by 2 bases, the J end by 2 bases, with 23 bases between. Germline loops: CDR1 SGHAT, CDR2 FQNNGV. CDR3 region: CASSLPSVSGGLFTDTQYF. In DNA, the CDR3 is TGTGCCAGCAGCTTACCTTCCGTTTCGGGCGGACTGTTCACAGATACGCAGTATTTT.

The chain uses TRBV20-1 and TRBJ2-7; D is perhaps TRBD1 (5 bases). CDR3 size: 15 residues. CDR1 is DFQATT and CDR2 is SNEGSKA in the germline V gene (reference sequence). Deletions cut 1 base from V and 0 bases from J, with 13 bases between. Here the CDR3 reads CSARATDRSSYEQYF. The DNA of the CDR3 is TGCAGTGCTAGAGCCACCGACAGAAGCTCCTACGAGCAGTACTTC.

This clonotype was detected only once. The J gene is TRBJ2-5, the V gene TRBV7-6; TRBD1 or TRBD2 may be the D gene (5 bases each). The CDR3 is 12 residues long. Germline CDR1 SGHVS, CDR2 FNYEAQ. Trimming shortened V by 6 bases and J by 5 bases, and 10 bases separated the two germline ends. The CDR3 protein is CASRREGETQYF. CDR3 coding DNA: TGTGCCAGCAGGCGTGAGGGGGAGACCCAGTACTTC.

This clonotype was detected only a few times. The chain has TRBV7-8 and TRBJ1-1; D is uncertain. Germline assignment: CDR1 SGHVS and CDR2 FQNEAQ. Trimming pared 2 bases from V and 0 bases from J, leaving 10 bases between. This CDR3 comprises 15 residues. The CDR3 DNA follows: TGTGCCAGCAGCTTACGGACGGGCATGAACACTGAAGCTTTCTTT. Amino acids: CASSLRTGMNTEAFF.

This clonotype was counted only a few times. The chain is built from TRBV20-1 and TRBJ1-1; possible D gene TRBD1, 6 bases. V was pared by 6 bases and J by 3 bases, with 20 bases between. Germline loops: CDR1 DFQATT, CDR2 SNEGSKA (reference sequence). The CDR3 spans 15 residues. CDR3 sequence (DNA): TGCAGTGCCCTTTCAGGGGTTGGAGGATACACTGAAGCTTTCTTT. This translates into CSALSGVGGYTEAFF.

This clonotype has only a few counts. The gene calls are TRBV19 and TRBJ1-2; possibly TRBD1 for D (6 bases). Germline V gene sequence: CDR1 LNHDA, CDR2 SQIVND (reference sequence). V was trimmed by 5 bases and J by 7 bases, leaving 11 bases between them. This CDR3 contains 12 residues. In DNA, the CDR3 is TGTGCCAGTAGTGCGACAGGTTCTGGCTACACCTTC. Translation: CASSATGSGYTF.

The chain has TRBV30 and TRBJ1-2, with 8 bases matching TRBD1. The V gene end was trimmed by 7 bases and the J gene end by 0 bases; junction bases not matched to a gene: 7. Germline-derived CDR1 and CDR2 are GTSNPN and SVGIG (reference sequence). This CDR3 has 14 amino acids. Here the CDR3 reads CASDRGGTNYGYTF. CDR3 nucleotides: TGTGCCTCCGACAGGGGAGGAACTAACTATGGCTACACCTTC.

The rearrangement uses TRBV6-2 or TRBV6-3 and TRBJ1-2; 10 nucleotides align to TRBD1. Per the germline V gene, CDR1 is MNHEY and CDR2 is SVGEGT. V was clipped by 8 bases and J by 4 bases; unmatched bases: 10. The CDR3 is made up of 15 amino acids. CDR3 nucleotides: TGTGCCAGCGGGAAAGGGACAGGGGCTGTCTATGGCTACACCTTC. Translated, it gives CASGKGTGAVYGYTF.

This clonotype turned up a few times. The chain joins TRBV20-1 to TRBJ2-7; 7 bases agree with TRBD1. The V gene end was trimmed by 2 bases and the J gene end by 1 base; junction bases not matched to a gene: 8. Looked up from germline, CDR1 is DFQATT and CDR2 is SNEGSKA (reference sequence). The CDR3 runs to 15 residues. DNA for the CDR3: TGCAGTGCTAGAAGGGACAGCTCTTCATCCTACGAGCAGTACTTC. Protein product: CSARRDSSSSYEQYF.

The CDR3 spells CASSQGFEGSGANVLTF. In DNA, the CDR3 is TGCGCCAGCAGTCAAGGGTTCGAAGGTTCTGGGGCCAACGTCCTGACTTTC. The chain has TRBV23-1 and TRBJ2-6; no definite D call. TRBV23-1 is an ORF, with its function uncertain. The CDR3 covers 17 residues. The V and J ends lost 2 bases and 1 base respectively, with 12 bases between them.

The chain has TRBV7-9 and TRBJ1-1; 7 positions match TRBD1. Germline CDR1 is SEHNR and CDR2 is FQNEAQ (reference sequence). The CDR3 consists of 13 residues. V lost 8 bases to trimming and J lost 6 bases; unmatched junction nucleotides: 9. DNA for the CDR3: TGTGCCAGCCGACAGGGAGCTCCCGCTGAAGCTTTCTTT. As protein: CASRQGAPAEAFF.

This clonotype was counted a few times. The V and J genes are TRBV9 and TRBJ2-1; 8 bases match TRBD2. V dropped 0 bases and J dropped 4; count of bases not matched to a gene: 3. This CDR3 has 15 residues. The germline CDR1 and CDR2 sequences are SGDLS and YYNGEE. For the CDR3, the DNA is TGTGCCAGCAGCGTAGAAGCGGGAGAGTACAATGAGCAGTTCTTC. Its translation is CASSVEAGEYNEQFF.

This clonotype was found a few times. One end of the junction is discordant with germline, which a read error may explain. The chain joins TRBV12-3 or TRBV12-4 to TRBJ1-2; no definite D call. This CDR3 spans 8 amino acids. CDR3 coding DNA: TGTGCCACCAGTGAATACACCTTC. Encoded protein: CATSEYTF.

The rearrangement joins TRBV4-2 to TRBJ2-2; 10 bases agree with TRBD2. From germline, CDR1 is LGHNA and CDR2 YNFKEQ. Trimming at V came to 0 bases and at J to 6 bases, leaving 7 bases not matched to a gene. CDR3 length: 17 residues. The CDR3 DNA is TGTGCCAGCAGCCAAGATGCTAGCGGGAGATCGGCCGGGGAGCTGTTTTTT. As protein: CASSQDASGRSAGELFF.

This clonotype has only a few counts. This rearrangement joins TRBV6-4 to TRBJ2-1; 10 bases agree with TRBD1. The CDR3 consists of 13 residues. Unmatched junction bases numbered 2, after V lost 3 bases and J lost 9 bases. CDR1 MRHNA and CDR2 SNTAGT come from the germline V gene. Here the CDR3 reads CASSETGGGEQFF. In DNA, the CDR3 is TGTGCCAGCAGTGAGACAGGGGGCGGTGAGCAGTTCTTC.

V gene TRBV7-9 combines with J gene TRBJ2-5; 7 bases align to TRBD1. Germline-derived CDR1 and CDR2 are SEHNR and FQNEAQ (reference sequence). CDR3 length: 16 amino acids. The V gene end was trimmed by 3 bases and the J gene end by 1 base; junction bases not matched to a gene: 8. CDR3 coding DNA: TGTGCCAGCAGCTTCCTGGACAGGAGCCCCCAAGAGACCCAGTACTTC. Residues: CASSFLDRSPQETQYF.

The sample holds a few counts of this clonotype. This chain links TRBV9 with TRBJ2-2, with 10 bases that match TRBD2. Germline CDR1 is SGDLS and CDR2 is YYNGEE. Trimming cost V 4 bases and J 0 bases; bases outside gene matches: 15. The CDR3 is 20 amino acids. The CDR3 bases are TGTGCCAGCAGCATACGCCTAGCGGGAGTGGGGGATTCGAACACCGGGGAGCTGTTTTTT. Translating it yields CASSIRLAGVGDSNTGELFF.

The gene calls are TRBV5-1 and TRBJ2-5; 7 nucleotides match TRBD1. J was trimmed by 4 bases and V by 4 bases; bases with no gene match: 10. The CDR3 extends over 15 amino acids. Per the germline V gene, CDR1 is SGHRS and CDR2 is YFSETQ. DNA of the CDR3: TGCGCCAGCAGCAGAAACAGGGGCGCGAGAGAGACCCAGTACTTC. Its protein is CASSRNRGARETQYF.

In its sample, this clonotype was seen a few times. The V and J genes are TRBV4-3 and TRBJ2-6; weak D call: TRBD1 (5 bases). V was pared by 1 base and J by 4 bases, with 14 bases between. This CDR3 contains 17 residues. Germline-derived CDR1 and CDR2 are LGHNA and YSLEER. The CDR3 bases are TGCGCCAGCAGCCAAGGGACATGGAAGACCGGGGCCAACGTCCTGACTTTC. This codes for CASSQGTWKTGANVLTF.

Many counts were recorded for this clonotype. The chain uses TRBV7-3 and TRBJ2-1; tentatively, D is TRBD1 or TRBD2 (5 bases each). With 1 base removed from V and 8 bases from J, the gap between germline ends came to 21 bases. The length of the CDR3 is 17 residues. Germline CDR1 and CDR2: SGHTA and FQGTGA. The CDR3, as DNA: TGTGCCAGCAGCTTAATCGGGACGCTTAATTCTCCCGATGAGCAGTTCTTC. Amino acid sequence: CASSLIGTLNSPDEQFF.

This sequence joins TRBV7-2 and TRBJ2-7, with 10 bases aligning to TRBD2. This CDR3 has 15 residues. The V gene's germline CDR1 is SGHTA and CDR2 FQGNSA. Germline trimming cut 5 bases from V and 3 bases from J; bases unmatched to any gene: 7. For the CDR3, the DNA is TGTGCCAGCAGCACAAGACTAGCGGGTAGCTACGAGCAGTACTTC. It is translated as CASSTRLAGSYEQYF.

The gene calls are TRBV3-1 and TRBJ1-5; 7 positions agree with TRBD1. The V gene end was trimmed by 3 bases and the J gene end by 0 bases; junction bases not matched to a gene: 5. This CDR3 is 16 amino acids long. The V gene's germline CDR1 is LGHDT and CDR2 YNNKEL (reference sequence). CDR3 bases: TGTGCCAGCAGCCAGGGTGGACAGGTTAGCAATCAGCCCCAGCATTTT. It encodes CASSQGGQVSNQPQHF.

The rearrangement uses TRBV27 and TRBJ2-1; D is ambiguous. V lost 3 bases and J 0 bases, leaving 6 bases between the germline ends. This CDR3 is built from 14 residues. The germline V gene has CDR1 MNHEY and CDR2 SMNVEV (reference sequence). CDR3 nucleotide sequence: TGTGCCAGCAGTTTCCCTGGCTCCTACAATGAGCAGTTCTTC. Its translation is CASSFPGSYNEQFF.

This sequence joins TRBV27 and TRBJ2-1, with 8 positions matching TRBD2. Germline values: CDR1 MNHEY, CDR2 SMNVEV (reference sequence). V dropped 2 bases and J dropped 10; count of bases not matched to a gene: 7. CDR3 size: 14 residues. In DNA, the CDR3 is TGTGCCAGCAGTTTAACTAGCGGAGGGGACGAGCAGTTCTTC. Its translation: CASSLTSGGDEQFF.